The present T cell receptor beta chain was sequenced within a study of cytomegalovirus exposure and HLA in healthy donors. The PCR had 60 Vbeta and 13 Jbeta primers. The method was immunoSEQ multiplex PCR; TCRdb's version includes in-frame clones alone and lacks a portion of them. There are about 140,000 clones in the sample; 66% occur only once, and approximately 6.5% lies in the top ten. The junction had 7 bases not matched to a gene; V was cut back by 4 bases and J by 6 bases. This CDR3 has 14 amino acids. Germline CDR1 reads SGHDN; CDR2 reads FVKESK. This sequence originates from a woman aged 60-75 years in good health and CMV-seronegative. The material sequenced was PBMCs. This chain uses TRBV14 with TRBJ2-7; 9 nucleotides align to TRBD1. CDR3 region: CASSPPGQGGEQYF. The CDR3 bases are TGTGCCAGCAGCCCCCCGGGACAGGGAGGCGAGCAGTACTTC.